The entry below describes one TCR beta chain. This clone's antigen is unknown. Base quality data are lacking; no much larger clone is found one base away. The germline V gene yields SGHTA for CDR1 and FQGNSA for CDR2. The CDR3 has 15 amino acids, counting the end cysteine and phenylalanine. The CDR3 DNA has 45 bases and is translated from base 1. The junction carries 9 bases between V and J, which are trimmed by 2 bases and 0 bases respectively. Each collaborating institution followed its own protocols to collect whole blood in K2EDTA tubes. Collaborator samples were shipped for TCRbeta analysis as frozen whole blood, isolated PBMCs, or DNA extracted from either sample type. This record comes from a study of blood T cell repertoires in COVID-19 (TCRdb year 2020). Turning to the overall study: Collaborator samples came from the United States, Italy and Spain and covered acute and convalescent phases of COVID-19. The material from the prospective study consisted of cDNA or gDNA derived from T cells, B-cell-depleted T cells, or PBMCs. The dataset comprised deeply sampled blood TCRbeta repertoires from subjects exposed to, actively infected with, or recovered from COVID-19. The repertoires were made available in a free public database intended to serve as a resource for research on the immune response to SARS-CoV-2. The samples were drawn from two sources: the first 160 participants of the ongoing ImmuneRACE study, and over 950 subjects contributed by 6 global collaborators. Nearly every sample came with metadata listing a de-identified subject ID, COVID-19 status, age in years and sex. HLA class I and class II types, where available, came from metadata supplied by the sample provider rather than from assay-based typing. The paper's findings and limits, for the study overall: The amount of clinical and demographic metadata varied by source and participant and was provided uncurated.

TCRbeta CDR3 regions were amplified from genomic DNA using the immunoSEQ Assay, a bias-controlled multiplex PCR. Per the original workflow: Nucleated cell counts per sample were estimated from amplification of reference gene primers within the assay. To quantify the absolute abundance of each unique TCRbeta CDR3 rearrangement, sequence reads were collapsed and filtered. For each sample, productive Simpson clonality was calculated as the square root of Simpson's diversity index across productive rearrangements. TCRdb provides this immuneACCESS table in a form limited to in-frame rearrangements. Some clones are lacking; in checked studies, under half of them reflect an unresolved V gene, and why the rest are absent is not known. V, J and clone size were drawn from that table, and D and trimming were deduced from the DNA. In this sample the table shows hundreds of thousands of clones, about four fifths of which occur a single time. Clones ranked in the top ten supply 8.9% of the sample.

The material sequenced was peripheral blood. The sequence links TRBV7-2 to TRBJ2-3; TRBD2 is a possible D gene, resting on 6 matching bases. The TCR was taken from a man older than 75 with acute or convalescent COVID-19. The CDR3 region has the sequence CASSLMRDSTDTQYF. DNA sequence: TGTGCCAGCAGCTTAATGCGGGACAGCACAGATACGCAGTATTTT.